Presented here are 26 T cell receptor beta chains from one specimen sequenced in a study of patients and donors after allogeneic stem cell transplantation. A single record per CDR3 protein comes from TCRdb applying MiXCR to the RT-PCR reads. Among fewer than 25,000 distinct CDR3 sequences, approximately 42% were seen once, and the ten largest hold approximately 84%. Sample: blood, either unsorted or a sorted T cell fraction (not recorded which). All receptors derive from a human donor who was either an allogeneic HSCT recipient or a stem cell or donor lymphocyte infusion donor (not recorded which). It is not recorded whose cells these are; they may come from a transplant donor.

This clonotype was observed many times. The rearrangement links TRBV5-6 to TRBJ1-3, with D hard to call. Trimming pared 2 bases from V and 0 bases from J, leaving 15 bases between. Germline loops: CDR1 SGHDT, CDR2 YYEEEE. This CDR3 is built from 17 residues. The CDR3 region is CASSLVTTLASGNTIYF. CDR3 sequence (DNA): TGTGCCAGCAGCTTAGTTACGACACTGGCCTCTGGAAACACCATATATTTT.

This sequence joins TRBV5-1 and TRBJ1-5; 7 bases fit TRBD1. After removal of 0 bases from V and 2 bases from J, the junction contained 2 bases not matched to a gene. This CDR3 is 15 amino acids long. The germline V gene encodes CDR1 SGHRS and CDR2 YFSETQ. CDR3 DNA sequence: TGCGCCAGCAGCTTGGGAACAGGGGGCAATCAGCCCCAGCATTTT. This codes for CASSLGTGGNQPQHF. Full variable domain (remainder filled in from reference TRBV5-1 and TRBJ1-5): KAGVTQTPRYLIKTRGQQVTLSCSPISGHRSVSWYQQTPGQGLQFLFEYFSETQRNKGNFPGRFSGRQFSNSRSEMNVSTLELGDSALYLCASSLGTGGNQPQHFGDGTRLSIL.

The chain employs TRBV6-4 and TRBJ1-6; 9 positions match TRBD1. CDR3 length: 13 amino acids. V lost 6 bases and J lost 10; bases outside the gene matches: 4. Germline V CDR1 and CDR2: MRHNA, SNTAGT. DNA of the CDR3: TGTGCCAGCAGGGGGACAGGGAACTCACCCCTCCACTTT. Protein product: CASRGTGNSPLHF.

This chain uses TRBV25-1 with TRBJ1-3; D is ambiguous. Trimming left V 2 bases short and J 2 bases short, with 13 bases between. Per germline, CDR1 MGHDK and CDR2 SYGVNS. The CDR3 totals 16 residues. This chain's CDR3 is CASSELAGHTGNTIYF. The CDR3 region has the DNA TGTGCCAGCAGTGAACTGGCAGGCCACACTGGAAACACCATATATTTT.

This clonotype was seen many times. The V call is TRBV5-1, the J call TRBJ1-6; D ambiguous. V lost 0 bases to trimming and J lost 5 bases, with 6 bases between them. This CDR3 is 14 amino acids long. Germline loops: CDR1 SGHRS, CDR2 YFSETQ. The CDR3: CASSLDSDNSPLHF. CDR3 DNA: TGCGCCAGCAGCTTGGACAGCGATAATTCACCCCTCCACTTT.

This clonotype was observed once. The chain links TRBV12-3 or TRBV12-4 to TRBJ2-1, with 7 bases that match TRBD2. J was trimmed by 2 bases and V by 5 bases; bases with no gene match: 6. This CDR3 contains 15 residues. The CDR3 protein is CASSGSGDPYNEQFF. CDR3 DNA sequence: TGTGCCAGCAGTGGGAGCGGGGACCCCTACAATGAGCAGTTCTTC.

A few counts support this clonotype. The V gene is TRBV7-2, the J gene TRBJ1-5, with TRBD1 matching over 9 bases. The CDR3 runs to 15 residues. Germline values: CDR1 SGHTA, CDR2 FQGNSA. With V trimmed by 5 bases and J by 4 bases, 6 bases remained unmatched. In DNA form, the CDR3 reads TGTGCCAGCAGCGATACAGGGGGCGTGAATCAGCCCCAGCATTTT. Amino acids: CASSDTGGVNQPQHF.

The genes are TRBV12-3 or TRBV12-4 and TRBJ1-1, with D possibly matching TRBD1 (5 bases). The V gene lost 6 bases and the J gene lost 6 bases, with 14 bases spanning the gap. The CDR3 runs to 13 residues. The CDR3 sequence: CASRYVQAPEAFF. The CDR3 nucleotides are TGTGCCAGCAGGTACGTACAGGCGCCTGAAGCTTTCTTT.

The V gene is TRBV11-2, the J gene TRBJ2-5, with D unresolved. Germline lookup yields CDR1 SGHAT and CDR2 FQNNGV. The CDR3 runs to 13 residues. V gave up 5 bases and J gave up 4 bases, with 11 bases separating them. CDR3 sequence (DNA): TGTGCCAGCAGCCCGCGGCTTAGAGAGACCCAGTACTTC. This sequence encodes CASSPRLRETQYF.

This clonotype has more than one count but fewer than ten. The rearrangement joins TRBV6-5 to TRBJ2-5; D gene uncertain. CDR3 size: 13 residues. From germline, CDR1 is MNHEY and CDR2 SVGAGI. Trimming shortened V by 4 bases and J by 5 bases, and 11 bases separated the two germline ends. The CDR3 reads CASSLTASETQYF. CDR3 nucleotides: TGTGCCAGCAGTTTAACAGCATCGGAGACCCAGTACTTC.

This sequence joins TRBV2 and TRBJ2-2, with TRBD2 as a possible D gene (5 bases). The CDR3 sequence is 12 residues long. CDR1 and CDR2 (germline): SNHLY, FYNNEI. The V and J ends lost 7 bases and 6 bases respectively, with 9 bases between them. The CDR3 region is CASNRDSGELFF. The CDR3 region has the DNA TGTGCCAGCAATCGGGATTCCGGGGAGCTGTTTTTT.

This chain connects TRBV12-3 or TRBV12-4 to TRBJ2-3; D not certain. The CDR3 is made up of 13 amino acids. The V end was cut by 11 bases, the J end by 0 bases, with 12 bases between. The CDR3 DNA is TGTGCCGCTACGCGGAGTAGCACAGATACGCAGTATTTT. Encoded protein: CAATRSSTDTQYF.

This chain joins TRBV7-9 and TRBJ2-3; TRBD2 agrees at 10 bases. CDR3 length: 15 residues. Germline assignment: CDR1 SEHNR and CDR2 FQNEAQ (reference sequence). V shed 5 bases and J 2 bases; nucleotides not matched to a gene: 4. CDR3 coding DNA: TGTGCCAGCAGCCATAGCGGGAGGCCCACAGATACGCAGTATTTT. Translated, it gives CASSHSGRPTDTQYF. The entire variable domain, with the rest obtained from reference TRBV7-9 and TRBJ2-3, is as follows: DTGVSQNPRHKITKRGQNVTFRCDPISEHNRLYWYRQTLGQGPEFLTYFQNEAQLEKSRLLSDRFSAERPKGSFSTLEIQRTEQGDSAMYLCASSHSGRPTDTQYFGPGTRLTVL.

V is TRBV4-2 and J is TRBJ1-6; D possibly corresponds to TRBD1 (6 bases). V lost 0 bases to trimming and J lost 8 bases, with 11 bases between them. The CDR3 is made up of 15 amino acids. The germline CDR1 and CDR2 sequences are LGHNA and YNFKEQ. The CDR3 region has the DNA TGTGCCAGCAGCCAAGATGAGAACAGGGATTCACCCCTCCACTTT. Translation: CASSQDENRDSPLHF.

For the CDR3, the DNA is TGTGCCAGCAAGACGGGACTGGGCGGCTACACCTTC. Translation gives CASKTGLGGYTF. The chain recombines TRBV28 with TRBJ1-2; maybe TRBD1 (5 bases). Germline V lookup: CDR1 MDHEN, CDR2 SYDVKM. Trimming took off 7 bases at V and 8 bases at J, with 14 bases between the two ends. CDR3 length: 12 amino acids.

The chain carries TRBV9 and TRBJ2-7, with D uncertain. Germline CDR1 SGDLS, CDR2 YYNGEE. This CDR3 is 12 amino acids long. The V end was cut by 0 bases, the J end by 7 bases, with 8 bases between. CDR3 in amino acids: CASSVATGEQYF. The DNA for the CDR3 is TGTGCCAGCAGCGTAGCTACTGGTGAGCAGTACTTC. The full variable domain, completed using reference TRBV9 and TRBJ2-7, is DSGVTQTPKHLITATGQRVTLRCSPRSGDLSVYWYQQSLDQGLQFLIQYYNGEERAKGNILERFSAQQFPDLHSELNLSSLELGDSALYFCASSVATGEQYFGPGTRLTVT.

As DNA, the CDR3 is TGTGCCAGCAGCCGAACGGAGAACTACGAGCAGTACTTC. The encoded protein is CASSRTENYEQYF. The chain couples TRBV6-6 to TRBJ2-7; D ambiguous. Trimming pared 6 bases from V and 3 bases from J, leaving 12 bases between. Germline loops: CDR1 MNHNY, CDR2 SVGAGI (reference sequence). CDR3 length equals 13 residues.

The gene calls are TRBV20-1 and TRBJ1-1, with D perhaps matching TRBD1 (5 bases). Germline CDR1 is DFQATT and CDR2 is SNEGSKA (reference sequence). The CDR3 is made up of 15 amino acids. V was pared by 0 bases and J by 1 base, with 12 bases between. The CDR3 is CSAREGGRGNTEAFF. The CDR3 DNA is TGCAGTGCTAGAGAGGGGGGAAGGGGGAACACTGAAGCTTTCTTT.

In its sample, this clonotype was seen a few times. The chain joins TRBV7-9 to TRBJ2-1; 11 bases agree with TRBD2. CDR1 SEHNR and CDR2 FQNEAQ come from the germline V gene (reference sequence). Trimming at V came to 3 bases and at J to 2 bases, leaving 0 bases not matched to a gene. The CDR3 contains 15 residues. DNA of the CDR3: TGTGCCAGCAGCTTGGGACTAGCGGCCTACAATGAGCAGTTCTTC. Translated, it gives CASSLGLAAYNEQFF.

The chain carries TRBV5-1 and TRBJ2-1, with 16 bases identical to TRBD2. The germline V gene has CDR1 SGHRS and CDR2 YFSETQ. The junction had 9 bases not matched to a gene; V was cut back by 4 bases and J by 2 bases. This CDR3 is built from 19 residues. CDR3 sequence: CASSRGTSGGASTYNEQFF. The CDR3 DNA sequence: TGCGCCAGCAGCCGCGGGACTAGCGGGGGGGCCTCTACCTACAATGAGCAGTTCTTC.

The rearrangement joins TRBV27 to TRBJ2-5; 8 bases fit TRBD1. V lost 6 bases, J lost 6 bases, and 12 bases stayed unmatched. Germline V lookup: CDR1 MNHEY, CDR2 SMNVEV (reference sequence). This CDR3 has 15 amino acids. CDR3 residues: CASSPDRDRRKTQYF. Written as DNA, the CDR3 is TGTGCCAGCAGCCCGGACAGGGACCGGAGAAAGACCCAGTACTTC.

This clonotype was observed at least ten times. The chain is built from TRBV5-1 and TRBJ2-1; D not resolved. CDR3 size: 11 residues. Trimming pared 1 base from V and 10 bases from J, leaving 6 bases between. Germline assignment: CDR1 SGHRS and CDR2 YFSETQ. The CDR3 coding sequence is TGCGCCAGCAGCTTGTCCAGGGAGCAGTTCTTC. This codes for CASSLSREQFF.

This clonotype was counted only a few times. The V gene is TRBV11-2, the J gene TRBJ1-1; TRBD1 aligns across 8 bases. V gave up 1 base and J gave up 4 bases; unmatched junction bases: 5. This CDR3 contains 15 residues. The germline V gene encodes CDR1 SGHAT and CDR2 FQNNGV. Here the CDR3 reads CASSLGTGYFTEAFF. The DNA for the CDR3 is TGTGCCAGCAGCTTAGGGACAGGGTATTTCACTGAAGCTTTCTTT.

This sequence joins TRBV5-1 and TRBJ2-1; possible D gene TRBD1, 5 bases. V dropped 1 base and J dropped 1 base, with 15 bases sitting between them. Germline loops: CDR1 SGHRS, CDR2 YFSETQ. The CDR3 has 17 amino acids. This CDR3 reads CASSLWILQGSYNEQFF. The CDR3 DNA reads as TGCGCCAGCAGCTTGTGGATTTTGCAGGGTTCCTACAATGAGCAGTTCTTC.

The CDR3: CASRKAGLNGYTF. CDR3 DNA: TGTGCCAGCAGAAAGGCTGGGCTCAATGGCTACACCTTC. The chain carries TRBV27 and TRBJ1-2, with D unclear. Germline V gene sequence: CDR1 MNHEY, CDR2 SMNVEV (reference sequence). The CDR3 length is 13 residues. The V end was cut by 6 bases, the J end by 6 bases, with 14 bases between.

This chain joins TRBV5-1 and TRBJ2-7, with D perhaps TRBD2 (6 bases). The V end was cut by 0 bases, the J end by 5 bases, with 15 bases between. The CDR3 is 15 residues long. The germline gives CDR1 SGHRS, CDR2 YFSETQ. Written as DNA, the CDR3 is TGCGCCAGCAGCTTGGGAGCGGGTCCTGACCACGAGCAGTACTTC. This codes for CASSLGAGPDHEQYF.